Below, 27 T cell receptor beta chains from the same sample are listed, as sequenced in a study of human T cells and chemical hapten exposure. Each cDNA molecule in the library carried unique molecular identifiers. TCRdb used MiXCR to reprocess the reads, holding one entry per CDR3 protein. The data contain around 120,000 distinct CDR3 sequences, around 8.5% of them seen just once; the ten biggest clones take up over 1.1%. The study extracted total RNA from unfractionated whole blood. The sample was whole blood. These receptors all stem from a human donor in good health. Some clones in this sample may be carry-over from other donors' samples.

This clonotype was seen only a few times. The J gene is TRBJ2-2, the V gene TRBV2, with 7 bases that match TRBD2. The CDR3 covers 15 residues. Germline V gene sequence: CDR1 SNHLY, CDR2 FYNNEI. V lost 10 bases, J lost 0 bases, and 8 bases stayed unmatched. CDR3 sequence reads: CATSWGGANTGELFF. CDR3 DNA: TGTGCCACCTCCTGGGGGGGGGCGAACACCGGGGAGCTGTTTTTT.

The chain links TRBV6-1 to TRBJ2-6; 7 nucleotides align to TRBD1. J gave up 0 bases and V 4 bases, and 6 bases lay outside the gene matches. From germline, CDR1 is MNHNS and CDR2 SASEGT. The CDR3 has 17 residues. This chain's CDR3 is CASSVGDSRSGANVLTF. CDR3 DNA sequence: TGTGCCAGCAGTGTTGGGGACAGCCGCTCTGGGGCCAACGTCCTGACTTTC.

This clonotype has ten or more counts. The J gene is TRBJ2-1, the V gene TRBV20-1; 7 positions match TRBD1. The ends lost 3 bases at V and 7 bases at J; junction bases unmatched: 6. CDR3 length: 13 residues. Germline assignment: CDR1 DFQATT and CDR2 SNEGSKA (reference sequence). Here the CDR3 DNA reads TGCAGTGCTAGGGACGTGACAGGGAATGAGCAGTTCTTC. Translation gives CSARDVTGNEQFF.

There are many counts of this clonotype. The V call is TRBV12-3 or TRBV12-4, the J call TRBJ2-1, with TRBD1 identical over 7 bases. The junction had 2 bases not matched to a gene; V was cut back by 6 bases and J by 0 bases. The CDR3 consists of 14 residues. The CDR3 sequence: CASRWDSSYNEQFF. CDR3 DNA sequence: TGTGCCAGCAGGTGGGACAGCTCCTACAATGAGCAGTTCTTC.

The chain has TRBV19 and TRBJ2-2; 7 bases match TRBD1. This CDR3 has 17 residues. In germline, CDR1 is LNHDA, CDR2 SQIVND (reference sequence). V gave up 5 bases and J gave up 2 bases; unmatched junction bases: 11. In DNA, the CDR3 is TGTGCCAGTAGTTTTCCTCGGGACAGCCCTAACACCGGGGAGCTGTTTTTT. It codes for CASSFPRDSPNTGELFF.

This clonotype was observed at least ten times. The CDR3 loop reads CASSATEPAYEQYF. CDR3 coding DNA: TGTGCCAGCAGCGCGACAGAGCCTGCCTACGAGCAGTACTTC. The chain has TRBV9 and TRBJ2-7; TRBD1 might be the D (5 bases). CDR3 length: 14 residues. Trimming took off 3 bases at V and 2 bases at J, with 12 bases between the two ends. Germline assignment: CDR1 SGDLS and CDR2 YYNGEE.

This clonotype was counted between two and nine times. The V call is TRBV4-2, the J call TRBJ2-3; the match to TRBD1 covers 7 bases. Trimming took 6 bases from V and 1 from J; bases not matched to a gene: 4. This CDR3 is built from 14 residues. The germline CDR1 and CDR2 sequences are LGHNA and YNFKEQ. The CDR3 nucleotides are TGTGCCAGCAGACCGGGGACAGGCACAGATACGCAGTATTTT. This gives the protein CASRPGTGTDTQYF.

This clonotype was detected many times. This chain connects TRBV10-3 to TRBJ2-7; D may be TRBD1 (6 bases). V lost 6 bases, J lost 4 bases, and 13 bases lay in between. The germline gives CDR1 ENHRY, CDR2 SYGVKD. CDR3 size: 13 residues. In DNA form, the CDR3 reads TGTGCCATCAGAGGGGACACTGGGTACGAGCAGTACTTC. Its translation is CAIRGDTGYEQYF.

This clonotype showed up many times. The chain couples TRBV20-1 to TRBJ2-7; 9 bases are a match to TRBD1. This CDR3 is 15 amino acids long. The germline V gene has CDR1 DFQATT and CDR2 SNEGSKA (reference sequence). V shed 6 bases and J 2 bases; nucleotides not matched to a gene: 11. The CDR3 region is CSAFKTTGGAYEQYF. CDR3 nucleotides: TGCAGTGCCTTCAAGACGACAGGGGGGGCCTACGAGCAGTACTTC.

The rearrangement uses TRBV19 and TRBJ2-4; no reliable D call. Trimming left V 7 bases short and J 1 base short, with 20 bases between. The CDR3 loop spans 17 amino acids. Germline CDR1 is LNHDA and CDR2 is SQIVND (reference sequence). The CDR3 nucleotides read TGTGCCAGTAAGGGCTACACCGTCCACGGTGCCAAAAACATTCAGTACTTC. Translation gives CASKGYTVHGAKNIQYF.

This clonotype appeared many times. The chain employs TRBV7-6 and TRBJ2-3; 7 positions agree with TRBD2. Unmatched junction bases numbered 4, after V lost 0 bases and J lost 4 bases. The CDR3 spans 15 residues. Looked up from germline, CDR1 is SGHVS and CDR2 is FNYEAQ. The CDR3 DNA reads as TGTGCCAGCAGCTTAGCGGGAGGGCCGGCAGATACGCAGTATTTT. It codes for CASSLAGGPADTQYF.

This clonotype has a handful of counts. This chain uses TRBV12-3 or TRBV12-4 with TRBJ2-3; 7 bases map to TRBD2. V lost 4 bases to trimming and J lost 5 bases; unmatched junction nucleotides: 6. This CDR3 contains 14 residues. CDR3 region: CASSSPRGKDTQYF. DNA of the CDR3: TGTGCCAGCAGTTCCCCGCGGGGGAAAGATACGCAGTATTTT.

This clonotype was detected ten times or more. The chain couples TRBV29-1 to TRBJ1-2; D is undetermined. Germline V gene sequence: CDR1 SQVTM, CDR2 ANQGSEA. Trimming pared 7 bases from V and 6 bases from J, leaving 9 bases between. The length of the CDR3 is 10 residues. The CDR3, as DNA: TGCAGCGCATTCCAGGATGGCTACACCTTC. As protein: CSAFQDGYTF.

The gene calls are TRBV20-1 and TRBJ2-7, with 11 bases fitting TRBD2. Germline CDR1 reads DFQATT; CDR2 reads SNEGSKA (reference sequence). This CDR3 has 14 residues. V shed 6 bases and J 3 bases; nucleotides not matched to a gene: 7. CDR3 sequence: CSAAKTSGDYEQYF. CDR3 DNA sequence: TGCAGTGCCGCGAAGACTAGCGGGGACTACGAGCAGTACTTC.

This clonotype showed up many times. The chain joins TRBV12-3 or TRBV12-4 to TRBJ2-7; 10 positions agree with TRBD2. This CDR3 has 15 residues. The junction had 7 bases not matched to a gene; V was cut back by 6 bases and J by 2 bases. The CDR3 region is CASSLSGGVTYEQYF. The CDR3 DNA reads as TGTGCCAGCAGCCTGAGCGGGGGGGTAACCTACGAGCAGTACTTC.

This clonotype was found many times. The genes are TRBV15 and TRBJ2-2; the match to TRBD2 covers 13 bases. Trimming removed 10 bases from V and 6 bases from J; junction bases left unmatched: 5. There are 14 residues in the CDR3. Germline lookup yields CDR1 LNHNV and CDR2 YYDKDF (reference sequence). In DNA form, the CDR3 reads TGTGCCAAGACTAGCGGGAGGTCTCCCGGGGAGCTGTTTTTT. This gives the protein CAKTSGRSPGELFF. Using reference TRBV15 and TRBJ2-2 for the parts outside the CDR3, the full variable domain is DAMVIQNPRYQVTQFGKPVTLSCSQTLNHNVMYWYQQKSSQAPKLLFHYYDKDFNNEADTPDNFQSRRPNTSFCFLDIRSPGLGDTAMYLCAKTSGRSPGELFFGEGSRLTVL.

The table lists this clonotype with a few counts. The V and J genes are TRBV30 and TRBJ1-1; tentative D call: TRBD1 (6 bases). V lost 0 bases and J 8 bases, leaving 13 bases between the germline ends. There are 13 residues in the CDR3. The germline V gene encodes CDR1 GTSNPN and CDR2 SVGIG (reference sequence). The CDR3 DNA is TGTGCCTGGAGTGTACCCCCGACAGGCGAAGCTTTCTTT. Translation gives CAWSVPPTGEAFF.

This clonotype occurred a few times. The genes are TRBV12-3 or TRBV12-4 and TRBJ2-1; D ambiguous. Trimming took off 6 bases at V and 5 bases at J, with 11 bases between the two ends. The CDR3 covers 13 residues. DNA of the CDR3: TGTGCCAGCAGGTTCCCCGGAAACAATGAGCAGTTCTTC. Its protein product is CASRFPGNNEQFF.

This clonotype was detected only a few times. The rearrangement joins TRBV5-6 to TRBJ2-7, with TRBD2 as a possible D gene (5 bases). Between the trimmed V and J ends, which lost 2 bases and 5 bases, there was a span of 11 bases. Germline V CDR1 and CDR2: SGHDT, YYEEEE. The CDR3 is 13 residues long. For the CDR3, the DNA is TGTGCCAGCAGCTTCCAAGGGAGAGACGAGCAGTACTTC. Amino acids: CASSFQGRDEQYF.

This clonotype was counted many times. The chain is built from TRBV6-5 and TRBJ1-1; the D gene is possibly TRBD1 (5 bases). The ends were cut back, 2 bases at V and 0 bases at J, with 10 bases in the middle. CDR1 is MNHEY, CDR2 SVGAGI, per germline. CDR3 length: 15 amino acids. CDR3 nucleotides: TGTGCCAGCAGTTACGGGTGGGGGATGAACACTGAAGCTTTCTTT. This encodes CASSYGWGMNTEAFF.

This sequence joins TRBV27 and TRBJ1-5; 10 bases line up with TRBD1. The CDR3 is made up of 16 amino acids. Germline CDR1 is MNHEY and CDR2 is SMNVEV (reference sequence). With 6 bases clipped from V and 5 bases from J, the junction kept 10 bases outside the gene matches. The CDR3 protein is CASRIVGTGVDQPQHF. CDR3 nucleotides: TGTGCCAGCAGGATAGTCGGGACAGGGGTGGATCAGCCCCAGCATTTT.

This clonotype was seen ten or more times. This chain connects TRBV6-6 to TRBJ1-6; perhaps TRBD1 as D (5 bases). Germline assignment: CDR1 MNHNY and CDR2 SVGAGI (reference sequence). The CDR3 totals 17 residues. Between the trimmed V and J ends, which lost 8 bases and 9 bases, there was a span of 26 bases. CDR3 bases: TGTGCCAGCCTTAAAGGCCAGGGATCTGGCATGCTTTCACCCCTCCACTTT. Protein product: CASLKGQGSGMLSPLHF.

CDR3 amino acids: CSVKARDHEETQYF. The CDR3 DNA reads TGCAGCGTTAAAGCCCGGGACCACGAAGAGACCCAGTACTTC. V usage is TRBV29-1 and J usage is TRBJ2-5, with D possibly called TRBD1 or TRBD2 (5 bases each). Germline CDR1 and CDR2: SQVTM and ANQGSEA. The CDR3 has 14 amino acids. Trimming shortened V by 5 bases and J by 3 bases, and 16 bases separated the two germline ends.

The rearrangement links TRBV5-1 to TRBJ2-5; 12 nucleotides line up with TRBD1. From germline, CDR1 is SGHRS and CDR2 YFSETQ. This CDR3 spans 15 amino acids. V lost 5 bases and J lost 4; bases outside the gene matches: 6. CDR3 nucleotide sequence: TGCGCCAGCAGGCCCGGGACAGGGGGCCGAGAGACCCAGTACTTC. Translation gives CASRPGTGGRETQYF.

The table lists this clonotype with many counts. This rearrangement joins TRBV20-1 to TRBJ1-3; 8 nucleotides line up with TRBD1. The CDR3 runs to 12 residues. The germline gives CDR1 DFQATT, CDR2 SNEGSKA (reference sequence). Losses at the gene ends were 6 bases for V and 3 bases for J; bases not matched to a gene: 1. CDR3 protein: CSAGTGGNTIYF. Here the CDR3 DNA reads TGCAGTGCCGGGACAGGTGGAAACACCATATATTTT.

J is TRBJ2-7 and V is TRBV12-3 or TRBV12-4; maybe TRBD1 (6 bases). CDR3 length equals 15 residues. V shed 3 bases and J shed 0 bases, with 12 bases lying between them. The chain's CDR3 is CASSFLQGSSYEQYF. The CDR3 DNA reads TGTGCCAGCAGTTTCTTGCAGGGGAGCTCCTACGAGCAGTACTTC.

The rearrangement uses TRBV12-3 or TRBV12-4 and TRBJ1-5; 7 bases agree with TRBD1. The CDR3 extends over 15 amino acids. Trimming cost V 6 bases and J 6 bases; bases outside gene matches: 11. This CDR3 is CASSSRQGVGQPQHF. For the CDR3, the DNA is TGTGCCAGCAGCTCCAGGCAGGGGGTGGGTCAGCCCCAGCATTTT.